This T cell receptor (beta chain) appears in the sequencing data of a study of control samples from healthy donors and cancer patients. Assay: immunoSEQ multiplex PCR; the TCRdb copy retains only in-frame clones and omits some. The sample lists over 200,000 clones; around 80% were seen once. V lost 3 bases and J lost 1, with 12 bases in between. From germline, CDR1 is SNHLY and CDR2 FYNNEI. The CDR3 length is 15 residues. J is TRBJ1-1 and V is TRBV2; the D gene is possibly TRBD1 (5 bases). The sample consisted of PBMCs. This receptor was obtained from a woman aged 60-75 years with lung cancer. CDR3 DNA sequence: TGTGCCAGCAGTGAGTTTTGGGGACCGAACACTGAAGCTTTCTTT. Its translation is CASSEFWGPNTEAFF.